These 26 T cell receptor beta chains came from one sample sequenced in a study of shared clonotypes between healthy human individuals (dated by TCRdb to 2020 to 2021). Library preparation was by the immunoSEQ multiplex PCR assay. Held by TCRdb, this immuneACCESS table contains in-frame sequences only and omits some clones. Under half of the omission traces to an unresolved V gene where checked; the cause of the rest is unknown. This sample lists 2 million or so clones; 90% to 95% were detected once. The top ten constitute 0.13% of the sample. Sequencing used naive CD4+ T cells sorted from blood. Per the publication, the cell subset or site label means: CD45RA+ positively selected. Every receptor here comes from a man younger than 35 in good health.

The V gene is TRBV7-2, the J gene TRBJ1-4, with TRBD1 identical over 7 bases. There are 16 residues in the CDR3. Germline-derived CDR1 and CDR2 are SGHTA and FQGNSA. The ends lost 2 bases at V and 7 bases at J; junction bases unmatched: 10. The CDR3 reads CASSLRGTEVSEKLFF. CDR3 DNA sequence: TGTGCCAGCAGCTTAAGGGGGACAGAGGTCTCTGAAAAACTGTTTTTT.

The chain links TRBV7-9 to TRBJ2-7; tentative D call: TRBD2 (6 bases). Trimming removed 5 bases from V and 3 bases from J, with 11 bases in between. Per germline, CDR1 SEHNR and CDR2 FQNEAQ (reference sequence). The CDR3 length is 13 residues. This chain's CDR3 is CASSGGGIYEQYF. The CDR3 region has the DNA TGTGCCAGCAGCGGAGGCGGGATCTACGAGCAGTACTTC.

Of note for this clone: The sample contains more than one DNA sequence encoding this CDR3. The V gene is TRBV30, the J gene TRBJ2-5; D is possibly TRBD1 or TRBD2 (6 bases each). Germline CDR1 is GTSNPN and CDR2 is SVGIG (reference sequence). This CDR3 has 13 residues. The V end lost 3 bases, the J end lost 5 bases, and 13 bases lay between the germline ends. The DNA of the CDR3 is TGTGCCTGGAGCGTCAGGGGAGGCGAGACCCAGTACTTC. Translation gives CAWSVRGGETQYF.

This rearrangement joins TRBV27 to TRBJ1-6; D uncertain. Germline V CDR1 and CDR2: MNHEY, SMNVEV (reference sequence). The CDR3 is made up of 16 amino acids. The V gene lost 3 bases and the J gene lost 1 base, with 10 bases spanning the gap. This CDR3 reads CASSFWGWSYNSPLHF. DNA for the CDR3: TGTGCCAGCAGTTTCTGGGGTTGGTCCTATAATTCACCCCTCCACTTT.

CDR3 nucleotide sequence: TGTGCCAGCAGCCCCAGCCCCGGGACAGGGGGTTCGAGAGAGACCCAGTACTTC. It translates to CASSPSPGTGGSRETQYF. This chain uses TRBV7-2 with TRBJ2-5; 11 bases align to TRBD1. The trim removed 5 bases at V and 4 bases at J, leaving 15 bases unmatched. Germline values: CDR1 SGHTA, CDR2 FQGNSA. This CDR3 is 18 amino acids long. Full variable domain (missing parts from reference TRBV7-2 and TRBJ2-5): GAGVSQSPSNKVTEKGKDVELRCDPISGHTALYWYRQSLGQGLEFLIYFQGNSAPDKSGLPSDRFSAERTGGSVSTLTIQRTQQEDSAVYLCASSPSPGTGGSRETQYFGPGTRLLVL.

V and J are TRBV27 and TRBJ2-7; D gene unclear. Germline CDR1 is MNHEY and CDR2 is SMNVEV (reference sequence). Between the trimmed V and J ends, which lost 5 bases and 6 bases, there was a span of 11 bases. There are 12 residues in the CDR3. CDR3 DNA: TGTGCCAGCAGTCTAACCTACTTCGAGCAGTACTTC. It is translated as CASSLTYFEQYF.

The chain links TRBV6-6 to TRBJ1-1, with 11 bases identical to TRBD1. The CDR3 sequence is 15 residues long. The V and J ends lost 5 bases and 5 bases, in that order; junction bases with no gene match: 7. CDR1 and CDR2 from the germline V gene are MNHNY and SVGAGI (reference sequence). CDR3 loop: CASSLRTGGLTEAFF. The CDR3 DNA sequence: TGTGCCAGCAGTCTCCGGACAGGGGGCTTGACTGAAGCTTTCTTT.

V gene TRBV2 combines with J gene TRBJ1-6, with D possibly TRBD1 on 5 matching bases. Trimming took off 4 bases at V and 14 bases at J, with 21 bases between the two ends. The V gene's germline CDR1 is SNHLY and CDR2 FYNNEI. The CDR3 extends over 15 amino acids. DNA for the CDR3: TGTGCCAGCAGTGGGGACCCCCCCCGGGGAGGAACCCTCCACTTT. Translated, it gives CASSGDPPRGGTLHF.

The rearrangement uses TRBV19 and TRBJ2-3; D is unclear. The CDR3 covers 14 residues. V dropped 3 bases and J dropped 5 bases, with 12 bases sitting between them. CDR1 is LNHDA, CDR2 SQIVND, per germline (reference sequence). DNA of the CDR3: TGTGCCAGTAGTATTGCGAACCGAGGAGATACGCAGTATTTT. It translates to CASSIANRGDTQYF.

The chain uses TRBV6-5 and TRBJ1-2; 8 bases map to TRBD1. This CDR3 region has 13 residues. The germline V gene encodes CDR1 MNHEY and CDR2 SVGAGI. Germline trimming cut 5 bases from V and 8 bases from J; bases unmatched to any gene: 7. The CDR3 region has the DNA TGTGCCAGCAGTCGGACAGGGTGGAGGGGCTACACCTTC. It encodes CASSRTGWRGYTF.

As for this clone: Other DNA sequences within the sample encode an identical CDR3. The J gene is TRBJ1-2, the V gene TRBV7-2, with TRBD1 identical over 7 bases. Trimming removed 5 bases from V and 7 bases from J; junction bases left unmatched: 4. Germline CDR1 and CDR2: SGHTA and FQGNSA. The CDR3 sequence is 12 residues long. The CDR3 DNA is TGTGCCAGCAGCCTCGACAGGGTTGGCTACACCTTC. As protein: CASSLDRVGYTF.

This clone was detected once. CDR3 sequence reads: CATSRDRPGGGKDNSPLHF. CDR3 coding DNA: TGTGCCACCAGCAGAGATCGGCCAGGGGGCGGGAAAGATAATTCACCCCTCCACTTT. The V and J genes are TRBV15 and TRBJ1-6; 8 nucleotides align to TRBD1. The CDR3 sequence is 19 residues long. Germline V gene sequence: CDR1 LNHNV, CDR2 YYDKDF (reference sequence). After removal of 0 bases from V and 5 bases from J, the junction contained 12 bases not matched to a gene.

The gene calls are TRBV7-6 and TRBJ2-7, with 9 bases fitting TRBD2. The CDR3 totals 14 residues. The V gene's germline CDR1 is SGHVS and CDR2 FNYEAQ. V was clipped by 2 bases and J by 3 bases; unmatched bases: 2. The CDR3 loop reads CASSLRREGYEQYF. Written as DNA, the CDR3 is TGTGCCAGCAGCTTAAGGCGGGAGGGCTACGAGCAGTACTTC.

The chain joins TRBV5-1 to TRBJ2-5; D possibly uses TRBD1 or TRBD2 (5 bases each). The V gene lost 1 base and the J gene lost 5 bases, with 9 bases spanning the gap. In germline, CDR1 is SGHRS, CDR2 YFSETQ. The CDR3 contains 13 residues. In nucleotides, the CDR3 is TGCGCCAGCAGCTTGTTCGAGGGGGAGACCCAGTACTTC. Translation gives CASSLFEGETQYF.

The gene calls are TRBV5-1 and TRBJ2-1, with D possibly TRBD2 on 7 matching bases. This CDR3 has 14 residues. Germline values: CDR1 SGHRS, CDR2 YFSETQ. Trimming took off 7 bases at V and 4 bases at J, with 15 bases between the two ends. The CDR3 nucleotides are TGCGCCAGCTCTCTTAGGGGGGGATACAATGAGCAGTTCTTC. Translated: CASSLRGGYNEQFF.

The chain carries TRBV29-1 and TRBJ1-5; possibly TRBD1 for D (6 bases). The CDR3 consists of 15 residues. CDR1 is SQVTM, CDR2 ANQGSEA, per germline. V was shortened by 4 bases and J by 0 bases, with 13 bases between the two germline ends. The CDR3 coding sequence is TGCAGCGTTGTGGAAGGGGGGAATAGCAATCAGCCCCAGCATTTT. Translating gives CSVVEGGNSNQPQHF. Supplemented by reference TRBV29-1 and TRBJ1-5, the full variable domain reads SAVISQKPSRDICQRGTSLTIQCQVDSQVTMMFWYRQQPGQSLTLIATANQGSEATYESGFVIDKFPISRPNLTFSTLTVSNMSPEDSSIYLCSVVEGGNSNQPQHFGDGTRLSIL.

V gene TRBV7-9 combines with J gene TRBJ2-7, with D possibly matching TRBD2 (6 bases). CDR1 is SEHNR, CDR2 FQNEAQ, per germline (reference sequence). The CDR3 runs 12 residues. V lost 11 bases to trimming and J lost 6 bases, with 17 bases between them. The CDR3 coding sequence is TGTGCCGCAGGAGCCGGGGGAGGCGAGCAGTACTTC. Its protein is CAAGAGGGEQYF.

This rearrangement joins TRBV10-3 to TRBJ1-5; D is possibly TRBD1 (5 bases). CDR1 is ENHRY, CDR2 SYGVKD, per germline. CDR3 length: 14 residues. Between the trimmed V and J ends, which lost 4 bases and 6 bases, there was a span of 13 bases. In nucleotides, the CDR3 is TGTGCCATCAGTGGAGGGGATTTGTCTCAGCCCCAGCATTTT. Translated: CAISGGDLSQPQHF.

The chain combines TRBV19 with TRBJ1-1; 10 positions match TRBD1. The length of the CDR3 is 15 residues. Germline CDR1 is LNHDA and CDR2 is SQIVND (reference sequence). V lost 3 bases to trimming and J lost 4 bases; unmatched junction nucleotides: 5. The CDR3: CASSIGTGVVTEAFF. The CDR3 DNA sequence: TGTGCCAGTAGTATCGGGACAGGGGTAGTCACTGAAGCTTTCTTT.

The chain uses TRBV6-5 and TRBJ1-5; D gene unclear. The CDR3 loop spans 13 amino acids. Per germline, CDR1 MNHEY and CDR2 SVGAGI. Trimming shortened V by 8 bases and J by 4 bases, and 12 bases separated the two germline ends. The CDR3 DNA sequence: TGTGCCAGCTGTTCAGGAGATAATCAGCCCCAGCATTTT. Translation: CASCSGDNQPQHF.

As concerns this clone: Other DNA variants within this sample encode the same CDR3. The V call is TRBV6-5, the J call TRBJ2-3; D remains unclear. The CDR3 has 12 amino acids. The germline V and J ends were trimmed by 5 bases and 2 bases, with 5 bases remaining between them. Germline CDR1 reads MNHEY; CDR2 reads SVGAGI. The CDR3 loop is CASSQNTDTQYF. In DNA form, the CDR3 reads TGTGCCAGCAGTCAGAACACAGATACGCAGTATTTT.

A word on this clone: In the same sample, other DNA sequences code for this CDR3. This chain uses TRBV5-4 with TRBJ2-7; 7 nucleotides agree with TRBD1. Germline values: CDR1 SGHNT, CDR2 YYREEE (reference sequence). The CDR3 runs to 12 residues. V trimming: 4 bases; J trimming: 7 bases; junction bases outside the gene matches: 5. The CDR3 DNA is TGTGCCAGCAGCCTAGACAGGGTAGAGCAGTACTTC. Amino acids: CASSLDRVEQYF.

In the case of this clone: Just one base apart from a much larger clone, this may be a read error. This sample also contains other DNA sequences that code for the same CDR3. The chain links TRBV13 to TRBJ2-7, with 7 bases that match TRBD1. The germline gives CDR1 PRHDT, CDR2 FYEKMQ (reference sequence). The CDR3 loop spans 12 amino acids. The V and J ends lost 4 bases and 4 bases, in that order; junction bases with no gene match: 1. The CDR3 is CASSSRGYEQYF. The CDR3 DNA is TGTGCCAGCAGCTCCAGGGGGTACGAGCAGTACTTC.

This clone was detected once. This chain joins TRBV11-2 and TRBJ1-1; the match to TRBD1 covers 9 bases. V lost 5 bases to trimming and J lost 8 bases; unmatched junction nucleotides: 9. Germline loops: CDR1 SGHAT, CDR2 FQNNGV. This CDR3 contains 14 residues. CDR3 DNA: TGTGCCAGCAGCCCGATACAGGGGACAGGGGAAGCTTTCTTT. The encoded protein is CASSPIQGTGEAFF.

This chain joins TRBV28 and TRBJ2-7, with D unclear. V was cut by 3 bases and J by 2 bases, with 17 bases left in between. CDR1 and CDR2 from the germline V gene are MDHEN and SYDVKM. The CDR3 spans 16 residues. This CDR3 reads CASSFNFYGRTYEQYF. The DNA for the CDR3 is TGTGCCAGCAGTTTTAATTTTTATGGCAGGACCTACGAGCAGTACTTC.

The CDR3 loop is CASSAYTGTNEKLFF. DNA for the CDR3: TGTGCCAGCAGTGCGTACACCGGCACTAATGAAAAACTGTTTTTT. The V call is TRBV25-1, the J call TRBJ1-4; D remains ambiguous. The CDR3 contains 15 residues. Germline V lookup: CDR1 MGHDK, CDR2 SYGVNS. Trimming removed 4 bases at V and 2 bases at J, with 11 bases between.